These T cell receptor beta chains were read from a single sample in a study of low-dose radiotherapy and immunotherapy resistance in tumors. TCRdb passed the reads through MiXCR, listing each CDR3 protein once. The sample records some 94,000 distinct CDR3 sequences, 20% to 25% being singletons. Specimen: PBMCs, collected after low-dose radiotherapy plus immunotherapy. The origin of the receptors is a female donor with ovarian cancer. CDR3s include the opening cysteine and the closing phenylalanine or tryptophan.

j_gene | len | v_gene | CDR3aa
TRBJ2-3 | 12 | TRBV12-3/TRBV12-4 | CASSLYTDTQYF
TRBJ2-1 | 15 | TRBV6-2/TRBV6-3 | CASSSQTGLNNEQFF
TRBJ1-1 | 14 | TRBV6-2/TRBV6-3 | CASSYSRGQSEAFF
TRBJ2-2 | 18 | TRBV4-3 | CASSQEAAGERGTGELFF
TRBJ2-6 | 20 | TRBV6-2/TRBV6-3 | CASRGKTTVTGNSGANVLTF
TRBJ2-2 | 13 | TRBV12-3/TRBV12-4 | CVLGTGGTGELFF
TRBJ2-1 | 15 | TRBV12-3/TRBV12-4 | CASSPRTSGYNEQFF
TRBJ2-7 | 11 | TRBV29-1 | CSVSVTYEQYF
TRBJ2-1 | 15 | TRBV6-6 | CASSFIAGGLDEQFF
TRBJ2-1 | 14 | TRBV14 | CASSDPSWSNEQFF
TRBJ2-5 | 13 | TRBV9 | CASSVGQGETQYF
TRBJ2-3 | 13 | TRBV28 | CASSERYLDTQYF
TRBJ2-2 | 14 | TRBV6-1 | CASLEGGIAGELFF
TRBJ1-4 | 14 | TRBV30 | CAWSGTESNEKLFF
TRBJ1-2 | 14 | TRBV11-3 | CASSPDRGLSGYTF
TRBJ1-1 | 12 | TRBV25-1 | CASSERGTEAFF
TRBJ2-7 | 14 | TRBV24-1 | CATSDPSAGDEQYF
TRBJ2-7 | 14 | TRBV4-3 | CASSQVNRGHEQYF
TRBJ2-1 | 15 | TRBV19 | CASSLGLAWVDEQFF
TRBJ1-4 | 14 | TRBV3-1 | CASSQAVINEKLFF
TRBJ1-1 | 17 | TRBV6-2/TRBV6-3 | CASSYSVTGKRGYEAFF
TRBJ2-7 | 11 | TRBV2 | CASRGVYEQYF